One and the same sample provided the 14 T cell receptor beta chains below, sequenced in a study of T cells in Graves' hyperthyroidism and ophthalmopathy. Amplification of TCR beta CDR3 regions used RNA as the template. The HTBI set primed first-round TCR CDR3 RT-PCR. MiXCR, run by TCRdb on the multiplex PCR reads, gives a single entry per CDR3 protein. Among 500,000 to 600,000 distinct CDR3 sequences listed, around 42% were seen once. The sample was peripheral blood or thyroid tissue (not recorded which). Source of these receptors: a woman in her late teens or twenties with Graves' hyperthyroidism.

The chain couples TRBV7-3 to TRBJ2-5; D might be TRBD1 or TRBD2, each matching 5 bases. The CDR3 totals 15 residues. Germline assignment: CDR1 SGHTA and CDR2 FQGTGA. With 5 bases removed from V and 2 bases from J, the gap between germline ends came to 15 bases. CDR3 region: CASSERGPTQETQYF. CDR3 coding DNA: TGTGCCAGCAGCGAAAGGGGACCCACTCAAGAGACCCAGTACTTC.

The sample holds many counts of this clonotype. The V gene is TRBV10-3, the J gene TRBJ2-1; no reliable D call. V lost 3 bases to trimming and J lost 2 bases, with 11 bases between them. CDR1 and CDR2 from the germline V gene are ENHRY and SYGVKD. CDR3 size: 15 residues. As DNA, the CDR3 is TGTGCCATCAGTGATGGGGTAAGGGCCTACAATGAGCAGTTCTTC. Translating gives CAISDGVRAYNEQFF.

This chain joins TRBV14 and TRBJ2-7; D is possibly TRBD2 (5 bases). The CDR3 runs 14 residues. Germline-derived CDR1 and CDR2 are SGHDN and FVKESK. Trimming cost V 3 bases and J 7 bases, with 16 bases left between them. DNA for the CDR3: TGTGCCAGCAGCCACGGTGGGAGCACCGGGGAGCAGTACTTC. Translating gives CASSHGGSTGEQYF. Full variable domain (rest looked up from reference TRBV14 and TRBJ2-7): EAGVTQFPSHSVIEKGQTVTLRCDPISGHDNLYWYRRVMGKEIKFLLHFVKESKQDESGMPNNRFLAERTGGTYSTLKVQPAELEDSGVYFCASSHGGSTGEQYFGPGTRLTVT.

This clonotype was picked up many times. The chain couples TRBV7-9 to TRBJ1-1; D perhaps matches TRBD1 (5 bases). The CDR3 length is 15 residues. Germline-derived CDR1 and CDR2 are SEHNR and FQNEAQ (reference sequence). Trimming cost V 5 bases and J 0 bases, with 13 bases left between them. The CDR3 here is CASSPRGPLNTEAFF. CDR3 DNA sequence: TGTGCCAGCAGCCCGAGGGGACCCCTGAACACTGAAGCTTTCTTT.

This clonotype was counted many times. This chain joins TRBV5-1 and TRBJ1-1, with D perhaps matching TRBD1 (6 bases). The CDR3 contains 13 residues. The germline CDR1 and CDR2 sequences are SGHRS and YFSETQ. Trimming pared 4 bases from V and 1 base from J, leaving 8 bases between. The CDR3 sequence is CASSNRENTEAFF. The CDR3 region has the DNA TGCGCCAGCAGCAACAGGGAGAACACTGAAGCTTTCTTT.

CDR3 nucleotide sequence: TGTGCCAGCAGCCAGTTCGTCGGTGACGAGCAGTACTTC. Translated, it gives CASSQFVGDEQYF. The chain is built from TRBV3-1 and TRBJ2-7; no reliable D call. V was clipped by 3 bases and J by 5 bases, with 11 bases between them. The CDR3 loop spans 13 amino acids. Germline CDR1 and CDR2: LGHDT and YNNKEL (reference sequence).

In its sample, this clonotype was seen many times. The rearrangement uses TRBV7-2 and TRBJ2-7; 9 nucleotides align to TRBD2. The trim removed 4 bases at V and 0 bases at J, leaving 1 base unmatched. Per germline, CDR1 SGHTA and CDR2 FQGNSA. The CDR3 has 14 amino acids. The DNA for the CDR3 is TGTGCCAGCAGCTCACTAGCGGGCTCCTACGAGCAGTACTTC. It encodes CASSSLAGSYEQYF.

This clonotype came up many times. The chain carries TRBV12-3 or TRBV12-4 and TRBJ2-5; D not certain. The V and J ends lost 3 bases and 4 bases respectively, with 12 bases between them. The length of the CDR3 is 14 residues. CDR3 bases: TGTGCCAGCAGTTTCCGGGCGAAGGGAGAGACCCAGTACTTC. Translating gives CASSFRAKGETQYF.

This clonotype was observed at least ten times. The chain recombines TRBV4-2 with TRBJ2-7; 10 nucleotides align to TRBD2. J was trimmed by 3 bases and V by 1 base; bases with no gene match: 9. The CDR3 spans 17 residues. CDR1 LGHNA and CDR2 YNFKEQ come from the germline V gene. The CDR3 sequence is CASSQAEREGVIYEQYF. The CDR3 bases are TGTGCCAGCAGCCAAGCCGAGCGGGAGGGGGTTATCTACGAGCAGTACTTC.

This clonotype was recorded once. The CDR3 nucleotides read TGTGCCACCAGTGATTTGTCGGGACTAGCGGGAGTAGAGACCCAGTACTTC. Amino acids: CATSDLSGLAGVETQYF. J is TRBJ2-5 and V is TRBV24-1; 14 positions agree with TRBD2. Germline V CDR1 and CDR2: KGHDR, SFDVKD. J lost 4 bases, V lost 0 bases, and 3 bases had no gene match. This CDR3 contains 17 residues.

This sequence joins TRBV20-1 and TRBJ2-6; 9 bases map to TRBD2. J lost 1 base, V lost 0 bases, and 1 base had no gene match. The germline gives CDR1 DFQATT, CDR2 SNEGSKA (reference sequence). This CDR3 has 16 residues. The CDR3 DNA reads TGCAGTGCTAGAGATAGCGGGGGTTCTGGGGCCAACGTCCTGACTTTC. The encoded protein is CSARDSGGSGANVLTF.

The chain links TRBV7-8 to TRBJ1-6; D is uncertain. Germline CDR1 is SGHVS and CDR2 is FQNEAQ. CDR3 length: 14 residues. The V end lost 4 bases, the J end lost 5 bases, and 9 bases lay between the germline ends. The CDR3 nucleotides read TGTGCCAGCAGCTCGCTCGGGGATAATTCACCCCTCCACTTT. Protein: CASSSLGDNSPLHF.

The chain joins TRBV15 to TRBJ2-5; 14 bases fit TRBD2. Germline V gene lookup returns CDR1 LNHNV and CDR2 YYDKDF (reference sequence). V was pared by 4 bases and J by 3 bases, with 4 bases of the junction left unmatched. CDR3 length equals 16 residues. The DNA for the CDR3 is TGTGCCACCAGCAACGGGGGACTAGCGGGAGAAGAGACCCAGTACTTC. It is translated as CATSNGGLAGEETQYF.

This clonotype has a count of ten or more. This chain joins TRBV9 and TRBJ1-1, with D tentatively TRBD1 (5 bases). The CDR3 is 15 amino acids. Trimming cost V 0 bases and J 6 bases, with 15 bases left between them. Germline-derived CDR1 and CDR2 are SGDLS and YYNGEE. CDR3 coding DNA: TGTGCCAGCAGCGTAGTAAGGGGACCTGCTCCTGAAGCTTTCTTT. Protein: CASSVVRGPAPEAFF.